Given below is one T cell receptor beta chain in context. Its cognate antigen is unknown. The entry originates in a study of a mutant IDH1 vaccine in newly diagnosed glioma. Turning to the study itself: The vaccination schedule gave patients eight doses in weeks 1, 3, 5, 7, 11, 15, 19 and 23. Patients began vaccination 4-6 weeks after radiotherapy alone, or with temozolomide cycles. Earlier treatment was radiotherapy, temozolomide, or both, with most getting both.

Measured with immunoSEQ multiplex PCR; TCRdb has only the in-frame clones, and not every one. Here the sample spans over 30,000 clones, roughly 80% being singletons. The time point is: week 5, during vaccination. Doses comprised 300 ug of mutant IDH1 20-mer peptide each, plus topical imiquimod. V was shortened by 2 bases and J by 0 bases, with 14 bases between the two germline ends. This CDR3 contains 17 residues. Germline CDR1 reads SNHLY; CDR2 reads FYNNEI. The genes are TRBV2 and TRBJ1-5; D gene uncertain. Sequences were derived from PBMCs, sampled from a glioma patient whose treatment included an IDH1 peptide vaccine. The receptor's source is a man younger than 40 with glioma. CDR3: CASSETGVVHSNQPQHF. For the CDR3, the DNA is TGTGCCAGCAGTGAAACGGGAGTAGTCCATAGCAATCAGCCCCAGCATTTT.